The sequence of this T cell receptor beta chain was determined in a study of Graves' ophthalmopathy and Graves' hyperthyroidism. The V end was cut by 2 bases, the J end by 2 bases, with 13 bases between. Germline loops: CDR1 SNHLY, CDR2 FYNNEI. The length of the CDR3 is 16 residues. As the template, RNA transcripts were used to amplify TCR beta CDR3 regions. First-round RT-PCR employed HTBI primers, with a second-round multiplex PCR after it. In TCRdb, the multiplex PCR reads were re-called with MiXCR into one record per CDR3 protein. The sample lists 500,000 to 700,000 distinct CDR3 sequences, 20% to 25% occurring once. This clonotype was seen more than once but under ten times.

The sequenced material came from peripheral blood. This clonotype was obtained from a woman aged 18-30 years with stable Graves' hyperthyroidism. Some clones in this sample may be carry-over from other donors' samples. The rearrangement joins TRBV2 to TRBJ1-3; D remains ambiguous. The DNA for the CDR3 is TGTGCCAGCAGTGAACTCCCGGGCCGGACTGGAAACACCATATATTTT. The encoded protein is CASSELPGRTGNTIYF.